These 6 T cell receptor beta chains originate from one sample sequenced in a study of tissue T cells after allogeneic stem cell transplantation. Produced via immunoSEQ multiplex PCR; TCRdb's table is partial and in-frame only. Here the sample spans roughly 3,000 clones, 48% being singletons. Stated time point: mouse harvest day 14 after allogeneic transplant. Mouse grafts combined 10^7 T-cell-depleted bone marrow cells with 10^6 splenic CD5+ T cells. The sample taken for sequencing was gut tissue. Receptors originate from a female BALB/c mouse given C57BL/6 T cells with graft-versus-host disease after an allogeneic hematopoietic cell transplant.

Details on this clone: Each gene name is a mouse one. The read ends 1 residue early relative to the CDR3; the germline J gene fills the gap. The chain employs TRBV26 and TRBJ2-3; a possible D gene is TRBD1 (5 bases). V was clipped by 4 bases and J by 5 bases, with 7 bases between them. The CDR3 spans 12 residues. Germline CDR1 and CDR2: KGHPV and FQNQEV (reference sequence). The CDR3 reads CASSHRGETLYF. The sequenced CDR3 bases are TGTGCCAGCAGTCATAGGGGAGAAACGCTGTAT.

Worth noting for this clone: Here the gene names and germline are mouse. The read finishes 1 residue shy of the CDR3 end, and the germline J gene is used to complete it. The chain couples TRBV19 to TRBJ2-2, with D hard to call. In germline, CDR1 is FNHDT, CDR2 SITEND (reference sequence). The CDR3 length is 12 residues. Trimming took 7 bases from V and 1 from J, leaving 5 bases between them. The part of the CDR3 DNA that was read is TGTGCCAGCGGGGTAAACACCGGGCAGCTCTAC. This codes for CASGVNTGQLY. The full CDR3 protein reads CASGVNTGQLYF.

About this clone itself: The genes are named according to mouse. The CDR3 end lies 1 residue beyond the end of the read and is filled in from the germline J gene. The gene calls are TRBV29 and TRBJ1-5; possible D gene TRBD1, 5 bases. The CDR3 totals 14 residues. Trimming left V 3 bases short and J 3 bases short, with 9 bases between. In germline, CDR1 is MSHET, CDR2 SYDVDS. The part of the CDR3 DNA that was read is TGTGCTAGCAGTTTGGGGGGTTCCAACCAGGCTCCGCTT. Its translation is CASSLGGSNQAPL. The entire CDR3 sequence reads CASSLGGSNQAPLF.

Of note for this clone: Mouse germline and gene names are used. CDR3 sequence reads: CSSSRGTVNERLFF. Incomplete CDR3 DNA: TGCTCCAGCAGTCGAGGGACAGTCAACGAAAGATTATTT. V gene TRBV23 combines with J gene TRBJ1-4; no DNA check was done on the table's D call, TRBD1. Sequencing ends 1 residue short of the CDR3 end; the germline J gene provides the rest. The germline V gene encodes CDR1 KGHTA and CDR2 FQNQQP. This CDR3 is 14 amino acids long.

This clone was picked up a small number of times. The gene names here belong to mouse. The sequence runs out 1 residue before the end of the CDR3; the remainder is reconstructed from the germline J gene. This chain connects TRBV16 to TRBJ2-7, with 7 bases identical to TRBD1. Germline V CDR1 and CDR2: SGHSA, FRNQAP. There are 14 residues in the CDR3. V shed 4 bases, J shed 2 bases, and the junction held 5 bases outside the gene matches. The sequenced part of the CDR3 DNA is TGTGCAAGCAGCTCACAGGGGTCCCCCTATGAACAGTAC. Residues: CASSSQGSPYEQY. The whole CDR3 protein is CASSSQGSPYEQYF.

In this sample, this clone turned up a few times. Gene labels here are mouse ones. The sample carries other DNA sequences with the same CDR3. The CDR3 sequence: CASSQDWGAYEQYF. Incomplete CDR3 DNA: TGTGCCAGCAGCCAAGACTGGGGCGCTTATGAACAGTAC. This rearrangement joins TRBV5 to TRBJ2-7; tentative D call: TRBD2 (6 bases). The CDR3 extends 1 residue past the end of the read, so its final part is completed from the germline J gene. Germline V gives CDR1 LGHNA, CDR2 YNLKQL (reference sequence). The ends were cut back, 0 bases at V and 4 bases at J, with 10 bases in the middle. This CDR3 contains 14 residues.